These 20 T cell receptor beta chains originate from one sample sequenced in a study of vaccination effects on CD4 cells after COVID-19. These receptors lack a known antigen. Profiling relied on immunoSEQ multiplex PCR, and the TCRdb table lists in-frame clones only, not all of them. The sample carries 15,000 to 20,000 clones, 65% to 75% recorded once. Prior to sequencing, the ViraFEST assay stimulated PBMC with viral peptide pools, which expanded the antigen-specific CD4+ T cells. Once cultured for nine to ten days, the cells underwent separation to obtain CD4+ T cells. It was between March and December 2020 that the person had a SARS-CoV-2 infection confirmed by PCR. Two doses of BNT162b2 or mRNA-1273 vaccine were administered to participants. The specimen was CD4+ T cells from PBMCs cultured with SARS-CoV-2 spike peptides, collected after COVID-19 vaccination. These receptors were taken from a human donor who had a prior SARS-CoV-2 infection.

This rearrangement joins TRBV6-5 to TRBJ2-2; a possible D gene is TRBD1 (5 bases). Germline CDR1 is MNHEY and CDR2 is SVGAGI. The CDR3 totals 13 residues. The ends were cut back, 7 bases at V and 1 base at J, with 7 bases in the middle. The CDR3 DNA follows: TGTGCCAGCACCACAGGGAACACCGGGGAGCTGTTTTTT. Translation gives CASTTGNTGELFF.

The V gene is TRBV9, the J gene TRBJ2-1, with a weak D call TRBD2 (6 bases). The CDR3 consists of 15 residues. Germline V gene sequence: CDR1 SGDLS, CDR2 YYNGEE. V dropped 0 bases and J dropped 2 bases, with 9 bases sitting between them. CDR3 nucleotides: TGTGCCAGCAGCGTAGGGGGCGGGACCTACAATGAGCAGTTCTTC. Its protein product is CASSVGGGTYNEQFF.

The genes are TRBV18 and TRBJ2-3; D is unresolved. Trimming took 1 base from V and 0 from J, leaving 5 bases between them. CDR1 is KGHSH and CDR2 is LQKENI in the germline V gene. This CDR3 is built from 14 residues. The CDR3 coding sequence is TGTGCCAGCTCACCACTTCTTAGCACAGATACGCAGTATTTT. Translation: CASSPLLSTDTQYF.

The chain uses TRBV25-1 and TRBJ1-2; 7 bases agree with TRBD1. Losses at the gene ends were 6 bases for V and 5 bases for J; bases not matched to a gene: 12. Germline CDR1 reads MGHDK; CDR2 reads SYGVNS. The CDR3 totals 15 residues. The DNA for the CDR3 is TGTGCCAGCAGCGAAACAGGGGCCCCCTCATATGGCTACACCTTC. It yields the protein CASSETGAPSYGYTF.

The chain links TRBV4-2 to TRBJ1-2; no clear D gene. Germline V gene lookup returns CDR1 LGHNA and CDR2 YNFKEQ. CDR3 length equals 14 residues. V was trimmed by 6 bases and J by 5 bases, leaving 16 bases between them. The CDR3 region has the DNA TGTGCCAGCAGTCTGGAGGATGCAACTTATGGCTACACCTTC. Protein product: CASSLEDATYGYTF.

The V and J genes are TRBV15 and TRBJ2-5; D is possibly TRBD2 (5 bases). The germline V gene encodes CDR1 LNHNV and CDR2 YYDKDF (reference sequence). There are 12 residues in the CDR3. V dropped 3 bases and J dropped 4 bases, with 6 bases sitting between them. CDR3 nucleotide sequence: TGTGCCACCAGCAGGAGGGTAGAGACCCAGTACTTC. It codes for CATSRRVETQYF.

The V and J genes are TRBV9 and TRBJ2-3; possible D gene TRBD2, 7 bases. CDR3 length: 19 amino acids. V lost 4 bases to trimming and J lost 1 base, with 25 bases between them. Germline V gives CDR1 SGDLS, CDR2 YYNGEE. The CDR3 DNA reads as TGTGCCAGCAGCCCGCGGTCTGGGGTTGGGGGGGCCCGCACAGATACGCAGTATTTT. The encoded protein is CASSPRSGVGGARTDTQYF.

The chain recombines TRBV11-3 with TRBJ1-1; the D is unclear. The CDR3 extends over 13 amino acids. Trimming removed 3 bases at V and 1 base at J, with 6 bases between. Germline-derived CDR1 and CDR2 are SGHNT and YENEEA. The CDR3 reads CASSFQENTEAFF. Here the CDR3 DNA reads TGTGCCAGCAGCTTCCAGGAGAACACTGAAGCTTTCTTT.

The chain uses TRBV7-2 and TRBJ2-2; 14 bases are shared with TRBD2. The V and J ends lost 5 bases and 6 bases, in that order; junction bases with no gene match: 5. Germline V lookup: CDR1 SGHTA, CDR2 FQGNSA. The CDR3 contains 16 residues. The CDR3 loop is CASSPRLAGGPGELFF. CDR3 DNA sequence: TGTGCCAGCAGCCCGCGACTAGCGGGAGGGCCCGGGGAGCTGTTTTTT.

A few counts support this clone. The chain joins TRBV19 to TRBJ1-2, with a tentative D call TRBD1 (6 bases). Germline lookup yields CDR1 LNHDA and CDR2 SQIVND (reference sequence). The CDR3 has 14 residues. V lost 5 bases and J lost 0, with 10 bases in between. CDR3 amino acids: CASSRTDANYGYTF. The CDR3 nucleotides are TGTGCCAGTAGTCGGACAGACGCTAACTATGGCTACACCTTC.

This clone came up once. The genes are TRBV30 and TRBJ1-2; possible D gene TRBD1, 6 bases. Per the germline V gene, CDR1 is GTSNPN and CDR2 is SVGIG (reference sequence). The CDR3 is 14 amino acids. V gave up 0 bases and J gave up 6 bases, with 14 bases separating them. CDR3 DNA sequence: TGTGCCTGGAGTGTACAACAGGGCGGGGATGGCTACACCTTC. It codes for CAWSVQQGGDGYTF.

This sequence joins TRBV5-1 and TRBJ2-1; 9 bases align to TRBD1. The ends lost 3 bases at V and 15 bases at J; junction bases unmatched: 10. Germline loops: CDR1 SGHRS, CDR2 YFSETQ. This CDR3 is 13 amino acids long. The CDR3 coding sequence is TGCGCCAGCAGCTGGACAGGGGACAGGGTGGGGTTCTTC. Translation: CASSWTGDRVGFF.

This chain links TRBV18 with TRBJ1-2, with D maybe TRBD1 (5 bases). The CDR3 runs to 16 residues. CDR1 and CDR2 (germline): KGHSH, LQKENI. V dropped 6 bases and J dropped 4 bases, with 21 bases sitting between them. CDR3 sequence: CASSPARGLGGYGYTF. DNA for the CDR3: TGTGCCAGCTCCCCGGCTCGGGGCCTTGGGGGCTATGGCTACACCTTC.

The CDR3 nucleotides are TGTGCCAGCAGCTTATTACGGGAGGGGTACGAGCAGTACTTC. Its translation: CASSLLREGYEQYF. The rearrangement joins TRBV13 to TRBJ2-7, with 8 bases fitting TRBD2. After removal of 2 bases from V and 4 bases from J, the junction contained 4 bases not matched to a gene. CDR1 and CDR2 from the germline V gene are PRHDT and FYEKMQ (reference sequence). The CDR3 is 14 residues long.

The chain has TRBV7-3 and TRBJ1-6, with D possibly being TRBD1 (5 bases). From germline, CDR1 is SGHTA and CDR2 FQGTGA. The CDR3 contains 15 residues. The V end lost 5 bases, the J end lost 7 bases, and 15 bases lay between the germline ends. The CDR3: CASSLMGPGNSPLHF. In nucleotides, the CDR3 is TGTGCCAGCAGCCTAATGGGACCAGGGAATTCACCCCTCCACTTT.

The V call is TRBV3-1 (or the pseudogene TRBV3-2), the J call TRBJ2-1; TRBD1 agrees at 10 bases. J gave up 8 bases and V 2 bases, and 6 bases lay outside the gene matches. This CDR3 spans 15 amino acids. CDR1 and CDR2 (germline): LGHDT, YNNKEL (reference sequence). The CDR3 sequence: CASSQPDRGKDEQFF. In DNA form, the CDR3 reads TGTGCCAGCAGCCAACCGGACAGGGGGAAGGATGAGCAGTTCTTC.

The chain has TRBV7-9 and TRBJ1-1; the match to TRBD1 covers 8 bases. Unmatched junction bases numbered 9, after V lost 5 bases and J lost 1 base. CDR1 and CDR2 (germline): SEHNR, FQNEAQ (reference sequence). This CDR3 is 16 amino acids long. The CDR3 bases are TGTGCCAGCAGCCCCCGGACAGGGAGAGGGAACACTGAAGCTTTCTTT. Translated, it gives CASSPRTGRGNTEAFF.

This clone was observed a single time. The chain recombines TRBV11-2 with TRBJ2-1, with D unclear. Per the germline V gene, CDR1 is SGHAT and CDR2 is FQNNGV. The V and J ends lost 2 bases and 7 bases respectively, with 12 bases between them. The CDR3 consists of 14 residues. The CDR3 DNA is TGTGCCAGCAGCTTAAGTCCCCTGAGGAATGAGCAGTTCTTC. Translated: CASSLSPLRNEQFF.

A single count supports this clone. V is TRBV14 and J is TRBJ2-3; D not resolved. The germline V gene encodes CDR1 SGHDN and CDR2 FVKESK. The V end lost 5 bases, the J end lost 0 bases, and 6 bases lay between the germline ends. The CDR3 runs 13 residues. For the CDR3, the DNA is TGTGCCAGCAGCTTTTTTAGCACAGATACGCAGTATTTT. As protein: CASSFFSTDTQYF.

The chain links TRBV5-1 to TRBJ2-2; no clear D. V was cut by 4 bases and J by 3 bases, with 16 bases left in between. The germline V gene encodes CDR1 SGHRS and CDR2 YFSETQ. The CDR3 spans 16 residues. CDR3 in DNA: TGCGCCAGCAGCCCACCCTCACCGGACCACACCGGGGAGCTGTTTTTT. Its translation: CASSPPSPDHTGELFF. The full variable domain, rest sourced from reference TRBV5-1 and TRBJ2-2, is KAGVTQTPRYLIKTRGQQVTLSCSPISGHRSVSWYQQTPGQGLQFLFEYFSETQRNKGNFPGRFSGRQFSNSRSEMNVSTLELGDSALYLCASSPPSPDHTGELFFGEGSRLTVL.